A single sample is the source of the 12 T cell receptor beta chains below, sequenced in a study of T cell responses to AZD1222 COVID-19 vaccine. Repertoires were generated with immunoSEQ multiplex PCR, while TCRdb's copy carries only in-frame clones and drops some. The table records approximately 140,000 clones, approximately 90% of them present only once. The sample was peripheral blood, taken on day 0 of AZD1222 vaccination. Receptor source: an adult in good health.

The rearrangement links TRBV6-4 to TRBJ1-2, with a weak D call TRBD1 (6 bases). Germline assignment: CDR1 MRHNA and CDR2 SNTAGT. The V end was cut by 5 bases, the J end by 12 bases, with 13 bases between. The CDR3 consists of 11 residues. CDR3 in DNA: TGTGCCAGCAGTCAAGGACAGACGCACACCTTC. It is translated as CASSQGQTHTF.

The chain joins TRBV27 to TRBJ1-5; TRBD1 might be the D (5 bases). Trimming shortened V by 4 bases and J by 9 bases, and 19 bases separated the two germline ends. This CDR3 comprises 15 residues. CDR1 and CDR2 (germline): MNHEY, SMNVEV (reference sequence). CDR3 in amino acids: CASSSSGLLVGPQHF. Here the CDR3 DNA reads TGTGCCAGCAGTTCCTCGGGACTCCTGGTGGGGCCCCAGCATTTT.

The V call is TRBV10-3, the J call TRBJ1-3; D is unclear. Germline CDR1 is ENHRY and CDR2 is SYGVKD. With 5 bases removed from V and 4 bases from J, the gap between germline ends came to 15 bases. This CDR3 region has 15 residues. CDR3 sequence: CAISTSVAAGNTIYF. The CDR3 coding sequence is TGTGCCATCAGTACATCGGTGGCTGCCGGAAACACCATATATTTT.

This sequence joins TRBV3-1 (or the pseudogene TRBV3-2) and TRBJ2-1; D is uncertain. Trimming removed 1 base at V and 5 bases at J, with 6 bases between. CDR1 LGHDT and CDR2 YNNKEL come from the germline V gene (reference sequence). This CDR3 spans 13 amino acids. CDR3 loop: CASSQAVNNEQFF. In nucleotides, the CDR3 is TGTGCCAGCAGCCAAGCGGTAAACAATGAGCAGTTCTTC.

This chain connects TRBV3-1 (or the pseudogene TRBV3-2) to TRBJ2-3, with D maybe TRBD1 (6 bases). This CDR3 comprises 15 residues. The V gene's germline CDR1 is LGHDT and CDR2 YNNKEL (reference sequence). V was clipped by 4 bases and J by 4 bases, with 15 bases between them. CDR3 region: CASSPDRLNADTQYF. CDR3 DNA: TGTGCCAGCAGCCCGGACAGATTGAACGCAGATACGCAGTATTTT.

This clone appeared a single time. V gene TRBV6-5 combines with J gene TRBJ1-2; D uncertain. V was trimmed by 0 bases and J by 7 bases, leaving 15 bases between them. The CDR3 is 15 residues long. Germline loops: CDR1 MNHEY, CDR2 SVGAGI. CDR3 sequence: CASSYSPSPRFGYTF. DNA for the CDR3: TGTGCCAGCAGTTACTCGCCGTCCCCCCGCTTTGGCTACACCTTC.

The chain is built from TRBV11-3 and TRBJ2-1; D may correspond to TRBD1 or TRBD2 (5 bases each). CDR3 size: 12 residues. V lost 2 bases and J 10 bases, leaving 9 bases between the germline ends. Looked up from germline, CDR1 is SGHNT and CDR2 is YENEEA. This CDR3 is CASSLWGMEQFF. The CDR3 bases are TGTGCCAGCAGCTTATGGGGGATGGAGCAGTTCTTC.

The chain couples TRBV18 to TRBJ1-1; 7 nucleotides line up with TRBD1. Germline trimming cut 2 bases from V and 3 bases from J; bases unmatched to any gene: 6. CDR3 length: 15 residues. Germline V lookup: CDR1 KGHSH, CDR2 LQKENI. This CDR3 reads CASSPGQGVYTEAFF. CDR3 in DNA: TGTGCCAGCTCACCAGGCCAGGGGGTTTACACTGAAGCTTTCTTT.

J is TRBJ1-1 and V is TRBV2, with 7 bases matching TRBD1. The germline gives CDR1 SNHLY, CDR2 FYNNEI. J was trimmed by 4 bases and V by 2 bases; bases with no gene match: 10. The CDR3 length is 16 residues. CDR3 bases: TGTGCCAGCAGTGAACTTCGAGGGGGCGCGAGCACTGAAGCTTTCTTT. Translation: CASSELRGGASTEAFF.

The V gene is TRBV7-2, the J gene TRBJ2-7, with 11 bases fitting TRBD2. V trimming: 4 bases; J trimming: 3 bases; junction bases outside the gene matches: 8. The CDR3 length is 16 residues. Germline CDR1 reads SGHTA; CDR2 reads FQGNSA. The DNA for the CDR3 is TGTGCCAGCAGCTCGGTAGCGGGGGGGGCCCTCTACGAGCAGTACTTC. This gives the protein CASSSVAGGALYEQYF.

The V call is TRBV28, the J call TRBJ1-2, with TRBD1 matching over 8 bases. Germline V gene data show CDR1 as MDHEN and CDR2 as SYDVKM. The CDR3 totals 14 residues. V shed 5 bases, J shed 6 bases, and the junction held 8 bases outside the gene matches. The CDR3 DNA is TGTGCCAGCAGTACCCGGACAGGGTCCCATGGCTACACCTTC. Translating it yields CASSTRTGSHGYTF.

This chain joins TRBV6-2 or TRBV6-3 and TRBJ2-5, with D uncertain. Germline V gene data show CDR1 as MNHEY and CDR2 as SVGEGT. The CDR3 is 13 amino acids. The ends were cut back, 3 bases at V and 5 bases at J, with 10 bases in the middle. The DNA for the CDR3 is TGTGCCAGCAGTTATCGCGGAGCGGAGACCCAGTACTTC. This codes for CASSYRGAETQYF.